The clone carrying this TCR beta chain was seen a single time. Here immunoSEQ multiplex PCR was the method, and the copy in TCRdb shows in-frame clones only, minus some. In the table there are about 45,000 clones, about 81% of which are singletons. The sample belongs to a study of blood T cell repertoires in COVID-19. Sequenced material: peripheral blood. This receptor was taken from a human donor in a cohort sampled during active COVID-19.

The CDR3 here is CASSLTGSGSPLHF. In DNA form, the CDR3 reads TGCGCCAGCAGCCTGACAGGGAGTGGCTCACCCCTCCACTTT. The rearrangement links TRBV5-1 to TRBJ1-6, with TRBD1 matching over 7 bases. The germline V gene has CDR1 SGHRS and CDR2 YFSETQ. This CDR3 is 14 amino acids long. The junction had 8 bases not matched to a gene; V was cut back by 4 bases and J by 10 bases.